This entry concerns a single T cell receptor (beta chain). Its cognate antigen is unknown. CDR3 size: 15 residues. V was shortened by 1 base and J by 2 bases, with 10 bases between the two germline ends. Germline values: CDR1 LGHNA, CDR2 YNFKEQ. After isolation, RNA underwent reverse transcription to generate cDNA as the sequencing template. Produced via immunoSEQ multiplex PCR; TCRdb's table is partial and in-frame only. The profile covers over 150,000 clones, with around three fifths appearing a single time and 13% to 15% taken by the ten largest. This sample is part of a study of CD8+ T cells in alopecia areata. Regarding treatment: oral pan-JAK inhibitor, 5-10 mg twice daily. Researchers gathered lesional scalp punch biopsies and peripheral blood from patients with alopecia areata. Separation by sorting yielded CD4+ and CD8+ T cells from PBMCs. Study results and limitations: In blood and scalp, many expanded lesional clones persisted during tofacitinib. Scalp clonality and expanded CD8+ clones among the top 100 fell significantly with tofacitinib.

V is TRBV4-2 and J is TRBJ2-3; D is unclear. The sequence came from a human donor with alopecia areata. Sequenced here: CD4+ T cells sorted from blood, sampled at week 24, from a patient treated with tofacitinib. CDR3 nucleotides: TGTGCCAGCAGCCAAGGACACGTAATCACAGATACGCAGTATTTT. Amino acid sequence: CASSQGHVITDTQYF.